This is a list of T cell receptor beta chains from one sample in a study of Graves' ophthalmopathy and Graves' hyperthyroidism. Via MiXCR, TCRdb re-called the multiplex PCR reads, giving one row per CDR3 protein. The repertoire holds around 520,000 distinct CDR3 sequences, with just under 40% as singletons. Input material: peripheral blood or thyroid tissue (not recorded which). These receptors originate from an adult man with Graves' hyperthyroidism. Each CDR3 is given with its conserved first and last residue. Each record gives: clone size, J gene, V gene, D gene, CDR3 DNA, CDR3 protein. The D gene is left open where the match is weak. Expanded clones get a size class; other rows say once, few or many, or leave the size out.

many TRBJ1-6 TRBV10-3 TRBD1 TGTGCCATCAGTGAACTGACAGGGGAGGGTTCACCCCTCCACTTT CAISELTGEGSPLHF
many TRBJ2-6 TRBV5-4 TRBD1 TGTGCCAGCAGCCCAGCTGGACAGGGAGTTCCTGGGGCCAACGTCCTGACTTTC CASSPAGQGVPGANVLTF
few TRBJ2-5 TRBV3-1 TRBD2 TGTGCCAGCAGCCAAGGGAACGGGGGGGCGAGAGAGACCCAGTACTTC CASSQGNGGARETQYF
. TRBJ2-6 TRBV4-1 . TGCGCCAGCAGCCAAGTTGGGGGGTTGGGGGCCAACGTCCTGACTTTC CASSQVGGLGANVLTF
few TRBJ1-1 TRBV5-1 TRBD1 TGCGCCAGCAGCTTGGGCCCGGGACAGGGTGAAGCTTTCTTT CASSLGPGQGEAFF
many TRBJ2-7 TRBV20-1 TRBD1 TGCAGTGCTAGAGACATGGGACAGGGGCCCTACGAGCAGTACTTC CSARDMGQGPYEQYF
. TRBJ1-1 TRBV30 TRBD1 TGTGCCTGGAGTGTTACGGGACAGCTGAACACTGAAGCTTTCTTT CAWSVTGQLNTEAFF
few TRBJ2-3 TRBV20-1 TRBD2 TGCAGTGCTAGAGAGGGAGCGGGGGTAAACACAGATACGCAGTATTTT CSAREGAGVNTDTQYF
. TRBJ1-1 TRBV12-3/TRBV12-4 . TGTGCCAGCAGGACCGCCGTAACACGGGTGAACACTGAAGCTTTCTTT CASRTAVTRVNTEAFF
. TRBJ2-5 TRBV5-1 . TGCGCCAGCAGCTTGGGAGAGCGAAGGCAGACCCAGTACTTC CASSLGERRQTQYF
few TRBJ2-7 TRBV19 TRBD1 TGTGCCAGTAGTGCCAGGACAGGGGTGCACGAGCAGTACTTC CASSARTGVHEQYF
many TRBJ1-1 TRBV9 . TGTGCCAGCAGCGTATTATCGGGTGGAGGGGGCACTGAAGCTTTCTTT CASSVLSGGGGTEAFF
few TRBJ1-2 TRBV18 . TGTGCCAGCTCACCACTTCGGGTCGGAGGCTACACCTTC CASSPLRVGGYTF
. TRBJ1-5 TRBV10-3 . TGTGCCACCAGCGAGTCGCAGGGAATGGGCCAGCCCCAGCATTTT CATSESQGMGQPQHF
few TRBJ2-3 TRBV29-1 . TGCAGCGTTAGAGAGAGCGGAGCCACAGATACGCAGTATTTT CSVRESGATDTQYF
many TRBJ2-7 TRBV5-6 TRBD2 TGTGCCAGCAGGTCCGGACGGGAGGAGTACTTC CASRSGREEYF
few TRBJ2-7 TRBV5-1 . TGCGCCAGCGCCGCCGGGGCAGGTCTAGCAGTTGGCTACGAGCAGTACTTC CASAAGAGLAVGYEQYF
. TRBJ2-2 TRBV5-8 . TGTGCCAGCAGCTTTGGACAGGCGGGGCCGAACACCGGGGAGCTGTTTTTT CASSFGQAGPNTGELFF
. TRBJ2-3 TRBV7-2 . TGTGCCAGCCGGGGACCCACAGATACGCAGTATTTT CASRGPTDTQYF
few TRBJ2-5 TRBV4-1 TRBD2 TGCGCCAGCAGCCAATCAAAACTAGCGGGAGGTCTGGAGACCCAGTACTTC CASSQSKLAGGLETQYF
few TRBJ1-6 TRBV3-1 . TGTGCCAGCAGCCGCCTGGATAATTCACCCCTCCACTTT CASSRLDNSPLHF
many TRBJ1-3 TRBV7-9 . TGTGCCGGCAGCTTAGCGGGGACGGGAGGAAACACCATATATTTT CAGSLAGTGGNTIYF
. TRBJ1-1 TRBV7-9 . TGTGCCAGCAGCACCAATCTGAACACTGAAGCTTTCTTT CASSTNLNTEAFF
many TRBJ1-2 TRBV12-3/TRBV12-4 . TGTGCCAGCAAAAGAGGGGGGGCGCATGGCTACACCTTC CASKRGGAHGYTF
. TRBJ2-1 TRBV29-1 TRBD2 TGCAGCGTTGAAGATTTCCCTAGCGGGGTAGCCGGGGAGCAGTCCTTC CSVEDFPSGVAGEQSF
few TRBJ1-1 TRBV7-9 . TGTGCCAGCAGCTTGTGGACGGAGAACACTGAAGCTTTCTTT CASSLWTENTEAFF
few TRBJ1-5 TRBV7-9 TRBD1 TGTGCCAGCAGCTTAGGTGTCGGACAGGGCGATCAGCCCCAGCATTTT CASSLGVGQGDQPQHF
. TRBJ1-1 TRBV15 . TGTGCCACCAGCAGAGTGGCGGGAGAGACCACTGAAGCTTTCTTT CATSRVAGETTEAFF
. TRBJ2-2 TRBV5-1 . TGCGCCCGACCAGGACAGACTAACACCGGGGAGCTGTTTTTT CARPGQTNTGELFF
. TRBJ2-7 TRBV10-3 TRBD1 TGTGCCAGCACAACAGGGGCCTCCCCCCACGAGCAGTACTTC CASTTGASPHEQYF
few TRBJ1-2 TRBV3-1 TRBD1 TGTGCCAGCAGGCCGGACAGGATGTACTATGGCTACACCTTC CASRPDRMYYGYTF
many TRBJ2-7 TRBV2 . TGTGCCAGCAGTGAAATCGGAGTGTACGAGCAGTACTTC CASSEIGVYEQYF
. TRBJ1-1 TRBV10-3 . TGTGCCATCAGTACCGGGTTGGTAAACACTGAAGCTTTCTTT CAISTGLVNTEAFF
. TRBJ2-2 TRBV12-3/TRBV12-4 . TGTGCCAGCAGTGTTGGTGGGGAGGCCGGGGAGCTGTTTTTT CASSVGGEAGELFF
many TRBJ2-7 TRBV20-1 TRBD1 TGCAGTGCTAGTCCGGGACAGGCTTTTTCCTACGAGCAGTACTTC CSASPGQAFSYEQYF
. TRBJ2-7 TRBV5-4 . TGTGCCAGCAGCTTGGGGGGCCCTCAACCCTACGAGCAGTACTTC CASSLGGPQPYEQYF
once TRBJ2-5 TRBV7-9 TRBD1 TGTGCCAGCAGTTGGGGGACAGTGTACCAAGAGACCCAGTACTTC CASSWGTVYQETQYF
. TRBJ1-2 TRBV20-1 . TGCAGTGCTAGAACTCCACAGTCGACTAACTATGGCTACACCTTC CSARTPQSTNYGYTF
. TRBJ1-1 TRBV2 TRBD1 TGTGCCAGCAGGTCCGGGACAGGTGGCCTGGATGAAGCTTTCTTT CASRSGTGGLDEAFF
. TRBJ2-5 TRBV27 . TGTGCCAGCAGTTTATGGTGGGGGGAGACCCAGTACTTC CASSLWWGETQYF
many TRBJ1-6 TRBV10-3 TRBD1 TGTGCCAGCAGTGGTGACAGGGGGCGCGGTTCACCCCTCCACTTT CASSGDRGRGSPLHF
many TRBJ2-2 TRBV2 . TGTGCCAGCAGTGAACGGCAGGGCGGGGACACCGGGGAGCTGTTTTTT CASSERQGGDTGELFF
. TRBJ2-5 TRBV5-4 . TGTGCCAGCAGCTCAAAACTAATCGACAGGCTCCAAGAGACCCAGTACTTC CASSSKLIDRLQETQYF
. TRBJ2-5 TRBV15 TRBD2 TGTGCCACCAGCGTAGGACTAGCGGGACTAGAGACCCAGTACTTC CATSVGLAGLETQYF
many TRBJ1-1 TRBV9 TRBD1 TGTGCCAGCAGCGTTTCCGGGACAGGGTCCACTGAAGCTTTCTTT CASSVSGTGSTEAFF
. TRBJ2-5 TRBV29-1 TRBD1 TGCAGCGTTAGAAGGACAGGGACGGAGACCCAGTACTTC CSVRRTGTETQYF
. TRBJ2-7 TRBV5-5 TRBD1 TGTGCCGGCAGCATCGGACAGGGGTGGGGGTACGAGCAGTACTTC CAGSIGQGWGYEQYF
many TRBJ1-1 TRBV20-1 . TGCAGTGCTAGACCAGGGGTCACGACGGCTTTCTTT CSARPGVTTAFF
many TRBJ1-2 TRBV10-2 . TGCGCCAGCAGTGAGGGGGCTTTGGGCTACACCTTC CASSEGALGYTF
many TRBJ1-2 TRBV9 . TGTGCCAGCAGCGGACATGGAAAAACAGGGTTCGACTATGGCTACACCTTC CASSGHGKTGFDYGYTF
. TRBJ2-7 TRBV10-3 TRBD1 TGTGCCATCAGGGACAGGCCCTACGAGCAGTACTTC CAIRDRPYEQYF
. TRBJ1-6 TRBV12-3/TRBV12-4 TRBD1 TGTGCCAGCAGCCACAGGGGGCGCTACTCACCCCTCCACTTT CASSHRGRYSPLHF
few TRBJ1-1 TRBV5-1 . TGCGCCAGCAGCTTGGCCTTAGGGCAGAACACTGAAGCTTTCTTT CASSLALGQNTEAFF
. TRBJ2-5 TRBV7-9 . TGTGCCAGCAGCTTAGTACTCGGGACTGAAGAGACCCAGTACTTC CASSLVLGTEETQYF
. TRBJ1-1 TRBV20-1 . TGCAGTGCTAGAGAGGGGGGGGTGAACACTGAAGCTTTCTTT CSAREGGVNTEAFF
. TRBJ2-5 TRBV5-1 TRBD2 TGCGCCAGCAGCCCACGTGCGGGAGGGGAGACCCAGTACTTC CASSPRAGGETQYF
many TRBJ2-5 TRBV29-1 TRBD1 TGCAGCGTTGCCGGGACAGGGGTTTCGCAGACCCAGTACTTC CSVAGTGVSQTQYF
. TRBJ2-7 TRBV7-6 . TGTGCCAGCAGCCAAGATGGGGACGGCCTCTATCTGTACAATGAGCAGTACTTC CASSQDGDGLYLYNEQYF
. TRBJ2-1 TRBV2 TRBD2 TGTGCCAGCATGACTAGCGGGGGGGCCGGGTTGCAGTTCTTC CASMTSGGAGLQFF
many TRBJ1-1 TRBV29-1 . TGCAGCGTTGGAGGACGGACGAACACTGAAGCTTTCTTT CSVGGRTNTEAFF